There are a few counts of the clone carrying this TCR beta chain. These data originate in a study of T-cell memory formation after mild COVID-19. Study details: The two donors had largely donor-specific TCR clusters.

It was 5'RACE with constant-segment primers that produced the TCR alpha and TCR beta cDNA libraries, which carried sample barcodes and UMIs. TCRdb reprocessed the 5' RACE reads via MiXCR and lists one record per CDR3 protein. In the table there are over 350,000 distinct CDR3 sequences, about a sixth of which are singletons. Sequenced input: PBMCs or a T cell subset sorted from them (not recorded which). The sequence derives from a man in his late teens or twenties who had mild COVID-19 (a few samples of this study predate the infection). Cell type and time point are not known.

The CDR3 bases are TGTGCCAGCAGCGCACTTGCCGGGACTAGCGGGGGTTCCTACGAGCAGTACTTC. Amino acid sequence: CASSALAGTSGGSYEQYF. This chain connects TRBV7-9 to TRBJ2-7, with TRBD2 matching over 14 bases. Germline assignment: CDR1 SEHNR and CDR2 FQNEAQ (reference sequence). The CDR3 extends over 18 amino acids. Trimming removed 5 bases from V and 1 base from J; junction bases left unmatched: 10.